This entry features one TCR beta chain sequence. V lost 1 base and J 4 bases, leaving 10 bases between the germline ends. Germline loops: CDR1 MNHNS, CDR2 SASEGT. The CDR3 is made up of 14 amino acids. Measured with immunoSEQ multiplex PCR; TCRdb has only the in-frame clones, and not every one. The sample has about 480,000 clones; about 83% are singletons. These data originate in a study of Ad26.COV2.S vaccination and SARS-CoV-2 variants. Treatment noted: around 19 received Ad26.COV2.S at low or high dose, single or two shots; 5 received placebo; per-sample allocation not given. The investigators took samples on day 63 after the first vaccine or placebo injection.

The chain links TRBV6-1 to TRBJ1-2; D remains ambiguous. Here the sequenced sample was peripheral blood, taken in a trial of Ad26.COV2.S vaccine versus placebo. The TCR comes from a person between 18 and 65 years old who received the Ad26.COV2.S COVID-19 vaccine or a placebo. The CDR3 region is CASSEGTLSYGYTF. The CDR3 DNA reads as TGTGCCAGCAGTGAAGGGACTCTCAGCTATGGCTACACCTTC.